A selection of T cell receptor beta chains follows, all from one sample in a study of control samples from healthy donors and cancer patients. Profiled with immunoSEQ multiplex PCR; TCRdb holds only in-frame clones, not every one. The data contain about 54,000 clones, 95% to 97% of them singletons. Material: blood. The source is a woman aged 30 to 39 in good health. CDR3s include the opening cysteine and the closing phenylalanine or tryptophan. The D gene is left open where the match is weak. Clone sizes are given selectively: once, few, many, or a class where the clone is expanded.

>TRBD2|TRBJ2-3|TRBV30|.
TGTGCCTCGGGGACCAGGACTAGACTTGCAGATACGCAGTATTTT
CASGTRTRLADTQYF
>TRBD2|TRBJ2-1|TRBV6-5|.
TGTGCCAGCAGTTACGCGGGAGGCATCGGCGAGCAGTTCTTC
CASSYAGGIGEQFF
>TRBD1|TRBJ1-4|TRBV7-9|.
TGTGCCAGCAGCTTAGCGGGACAGAATGAAAAACTGTTTTTT
CASSLAGQNEKLFF
>TRBD2|TRBJ2-1|TRBV3-1/TRBV3-2|once
TGTGCCAGCAGCGTAAGTAGCGGGAGTTACAATGAGCAGTTCTTC
CASSVSSGSYNEQFF
>.|TRBJ2-5|TRBV28|.
TGTGCCAGCAGTCCCCAGGGACGGGAGACCCAGTACTTC
CASSPQGRETQYF
>TRBD1|TRBJ1-5|TRBV27|.
TGTGCCAGCAGTTCGGGTCCCCACAGGGGCGGTCAGCCCCAGCATTTT
CASSSGPHRGGQPQHF
>.|TRBJ2-5|TRBV3-1/TRBV3-2|.
TGTGCCAGCAGCCAAGACGTCGATCGAGAGACCCAGTACTTC
CASSQDVDRETQYF
>TRBD2|TRBJ2-1|TRBV9|.
TGTGCCAGCAGCGTATCTATTGGACTAGCGGCCTCGCCTTTGGACAATGAGCAGTTCTTC
CASSVSIGLAASPLDNEQFF
>.|TRBJ1-2|TRBV28|.
TGTGCCAGCAGTGCGAGGGGACGTCGGTTGGGCTACACCTTC
CASSARGRRLGYTF
>.|TRBJ1-6|TRBV25-1|.
TGTGCCAGCAGTGAATCCGCAGGAAGCTCCTATAATTCACCCCTCCACTTT
CASSESAGSSYNSPLHF
>.|TRBJ2-7|TRBV7-9|.
TGTGCCAGCAGCTCATCCGGCGGCGAGCAGTACTTC
CASSSSGGEQYF
>.|TRBJ1-5|TRBV6-1|.
TGTGCCAGCAGTGAGGGGACAACTATCAATCAGCCCCAGCATTTT
CASSEGTTINQPQHF
>.|TRBJ2-7|TRBV3-1/TRBV3-2|.
TGTGCCAGCAGCCAAGCGGGCTACGAGCAGTACTTC
CASSQAGYEQYF
>.|TRBJ2-7|TRBV19|few
TGTGCCACCCGACGGGGGTCCTACGAGCAGTACTTC
CATRRGSYEQYF
>.|TRBJ2-1|TRBV6-4|.
TGTGCCAGCAGTGTTTACCAGGGCGCCACTTACAATGAGCAGTTCTTC
CASSVYQGATYNEQFF
>.|TRBJ1-4|TRBV9|.
TGTGCCAGCAGCGCCGGACAGACTAATGAAAAACTGTTTTTT
CASSAGQTNEKLFF
>TRBD2|TRBJ2-1|TRBV5-1|once
TGCGCCAGCAGCTTGGGGGCTAGCGGGAGGAAAAATGAGCAGTTCTTC
CASSLGASGRKNEQFF
>.|TRBJ2-1|TRBV12-3/TRBV12-4|.
TGTGCCAGCAGTCCCAGGGATGAGCAGTTCTTC
CASSPRDEQFF
>TRBD2|TRBJ2-1|TRBV9|.
TGTGCCAGCAGCGCTAGCGGGAAAAACAATGAGCAGTTCTTC
CASSASGKNNEQFF
>.|TRBJ2-3|TRBV18|.
TGTGCCAGCTCACCTGTCCTCGGCCGAGCAAACCGGGGCCTCACAGATACGCAGTATTTT
CASSPVLGRANRGLTDTQYF
>.|TRBJ2-5|TRBV7-7|.
TGTGCTAGCAGCTCAGGGGGACTGTTAAGCGAGACCCAGTACTTC
CASSSGGLLSETQYF
>.|TRBJ1-2|TRBV12-3/TRBV12-4|.
TGTGCCAGCACCGGGGGATGGACCTATGGCTACACCTTC
CASTGGWTYGYTF
>.|TRBJ2-7|TRBV3-1/TRBV3-2|.
TGTGCCAGCAGCCTCATCTACGAGCAGTACTTC
CASSLIYEQYF
>.|TRBJ2-7|TRBV19|.
TGTGCCAGTGTACAGGGCAACGAGCAGTACTTC
CASVQGNEQYF
>.|TRBJ2-7|TRBV7-9|.
TGTGCCAGCAGCTCGCCGGAGGGTTGGGGAAGCTCCTACGAGCAGTACTTC
CASSSPEGWGSSYEQYF
>TRBD2|TRBJ2-1|TRBV15|.
TGTGCCACCAGGAGACTAGCGGGAGCGGATAATGAGCAGTTCTTC
CATRRLAGADNEQFF
>.|TRBJ1-5|TRBV21-1|.
TGTGCCAGCAGCAGTAGGTCCGGGATCTATAGCAATCAGCCCCAGCATTTT
CASSSRSGIYSNQPQHF
>.|TRBJ1-1|TRBV11-3|.
TGTGCCAGCAGCCCCCGGGTCCCTCAGAACACTGAAGCTTTCTTT
CASSPRVPQNTEAFF